One and the same sample provided the 21 T cell receptor beta chains below, sequenced in a study of T-cell reconstitution after alpha-beta-depleted transplantation in children (dated by TCRdb to between 2015 and 2016). The treatment or condition tag for this specimen amounts to: allogeneic hematopoietic cell transplantation with graft depleted of TCRalphabeta T cells and CD19 B cells. The library was made by PCR. Sequencing was performed on an Illumina HiSeq 2500. To normalize quantification of the TCRbeta repertoire, the TCR libraries were built with molecular barcoding that relied on unique molecular identifiers. TCRdb passed the public sequencing reads through fastp at Q25 and MiXCR, retaining productive beta sequences. CDR3 protein sequences are deduplicated, and each keeps its most common genes and DNA. Counted in this sample were around 440,000 distinct CDR3 sequences; 8% to 11% of them appeared once. Of the sample, 2% falls within the top ten clones.

The sample here was PBMCs, taken before TCRalphabeta/CD19-depleted stem cell transplant. These receptors all stem from a child under 10 years old with inherited bone marrow failure, due to receive a stem cell transplant.

This clonotype was counted at least ten times. The rearrangement uses TRBV3-1 and TRBJ1-1; D not certain. CDR1 and CDR2 (germline): LGHDT, YNNKEL (reference sequence). V lost 4 bases and J lost 2, with 11 bases in between. CDR3 length: 14 residues. CDR3 sequence (DNA): TGTGCCAGCAGCCGCTACACAGATAACACTGAAGCTTTCTTT. It encodes CASSRYTDNTEAFF.

This clonotype occurred many times. This chain connects TRBV21-1 to TRBJ2-7; the table names TRBD2, a call not compared with the DNA. TRBV21-1 is annotated as a pseudogene. CDR3 length equals 15 residues. CDR3: CASSKVAVRPYEQYF. The CDR3 DNA follows: TGTGCCAGCAGCAAAGTAGCGGTCAGACCCTACGAGCAGTACTTC.

This clonotype was observed many times. J is TRBJ2-1 and V is TRBV6-2 or TRBV6-3; TRBD2 agrees at 9 bases. V trimming: 6 bases; J trimming: 4 bases; junction bases outside the gene matches: 10. The V gene's germline CDR1 is MNHEY and CDR2 SVGEGT. The length of the CDR3 is 16 residues. CDR3 sequence reads: CASSPGLASIYNEQFF. DNA of the CDR3: TGTGCCAGCAGCCCAGGACTAGCGTCAATATACAATGAGCAGTTCTTC.

This clonotype occurred many times. This chain's CDR3 is CASSPRGATSYEQYF. The DNA of the CDR3 is TGTGCCAGCAGCCCGCGAGGGGCCACCTCCTACGAGCAGTACTTC. This sequence joins TRBV7-2 and TRBJ2-7; D possibly matches TRBD1 or TRBD2 (5 bases each). There are 15 residues in the CDR3. V was clipped by 5 bases and J by 0 bases, with 14 bases between them. Germline V CDR1 and CDR2: SGHTA, FQGNSA. Supplemented by reference TRBV7-2 and TRBJ2-7, the full variable domain reads GAGVSQSPSNKVTEKGKDVELRCDPISGHTALYWYRQSLGQGLEFLIYFQGNSAPDKSGLPSDRFSAERTGGSVSTLTIQRTQQEDSAVYLCASSPRGATSYEQYFGPGTRLTVT.

This sequence joins TRBV7-2 and TRBJ2-7, with 8 bases aligning to TRBD2. This CDR3 comprises 15 residues. CDR1 SGHTA and CDR2 FQGNSA come from the germline V gene. V lost 0 bases to trimming and J lost 2 bases; unmatched junction nucleotides: 3. The CDR3 DNA reads TGTGCCAGCAGCTTAGCCGGACTAGCCGCCTACGAGCAGTACTTC. Its protein product is CASSLAGLAAYEQYF.

Concerning this clonotype itself: Being one base from a much bigger clone, this may be a read error. The chain joins TRBV11-2 to TRBJ1-3; the D is unclear. CDR3 length: 16 amino acids. Germline V gene sequence: CDR1 SGHAT, CDR2 FQNNGV. V lost 8 bases and J lost 4, with 21 bases in between. The CDR3: CASCWPDGPFGNTIYF. The CDR3 DNA is TGTGCCAGCTGCTGGCCCGACGGGCCCTTCGGAAACACCATATATTTT. Complete variable domain (other parts from reference TRBV11-2 and TRBJ1-3): EAGVAQSPRYKIIEKRQSVAFWCNPISGHATLYWYQQILGQGPKLLIQFQNNGVVDDSQLPKDRFSAERLKGVDSTLKIQPAKLEDSAVYLCASCWPDGPFGNTIYFGEGSWLTVV.

This clonotype was seen only a few times. This sequence joins TRBV20-1 and TRBJ2-3; 10 bases match TRBD2. Trimming at V came to 2 bases and at J to 0 bases, leaving 2 bases not matched to a gene. The CDR3 extends over 15 amino acids. The germline V gene encodes CDR1 DFQATT and CDR2 SNEGSKA (reference sequence). CDR3 amino acids: CSARLAGGSTDTQYF. CDR3 sequence (DNA): TGCAGTGCTAGATTAGCGGGAGGCAGCACAGATACGCAGTATTTT.

This chain joins TRBV7-2 and TRBJ2-4; D gene uncertain. The V end was cut by 2 bases, the J end by 0 bases, with 8 bases between. Germline V lookup: CDR1 SGHTA, CDR2 FQGNSA. The CDR3 is made up of 15 amino acids. CDR3 sequence (DNA): TGTGCCAGCAGCTTATCGTCGGCAGCCAAAAACATTCAGTACTTC. This translates into CASSLSSAAKNIQYF.

Ten or more counts support this clonotype. The V and J genes are TRBV6-2 or TRBV6-3 and TRBJ2-1; D is possibly TRBD1 (6 bases). V gave up 4 bases and J gave up 8 bases, with 9 bases separating them. The CDR3 extends over 12 amino acids. Germline V gene lookup returns CDR1 MNHEY and CDR2 SVGEGT. This chain's CDR3 is CASSLYRDEQFF. The DNA of the CDR3 is TGTGCCAGCAGTTTGTACAGGGATGAGCAGTTCTTC.

This clonotype was recorded many times. The chain recombines TRBV6-5 with TRBJ2-7, with D tentatively TRBD1 or TRBD2 (5 bases each). Germline lookup yields CDR1 MNHEY and CDR2 SVGAGI. The CDR3 totals 15 residues. With 3 bases removed from V and 3 bases from J, the gap between germline ends came to 15 bases. The CDR3 region is CASSYSGTRVYEQYF. The CDR3 DNA reads TGTGCCAGCAGTTATTCGGGGACCAGGGTCTACGAGCAGTACTTC.

The table lists this clonotype with many counts. The V gene is TRBV11-2, the J gene TRBJ1-2, with D possibly matching TRBD1 (5 bases). This CDR3 comprises 14 residues. Germline CDR1 and CDR2: SGHAT and FQNNGV. V was trimmed by 2 bases and J by 6 bases, leaving 13 bases between them. CDR3 coding DNA: TGTGCCAGCAGCTTAATAACAGGTCGAGATGGCTACACCTTC. Its translation is CASSLITGRDGYTF. The variable domain in full, completed from reference TRBV11-2 and TRBJ1-2, reads EAGVAQSPRYKIIEKRQSVAFWCNPISGHATLYWYQQILGQGPKLLIQFQNNGVVDDSQLPKDRFSAERLKGVDSTLKIQPAKLEDSAVYLCASSLITGRDGYTFGSGTRLTVV.

The rearrangement joins TRBV27 to TRBJ2-1; TRBD2 is a possible D gene (5 bases). The germline CDR1 and CDR2 sequences are MNHEY and SMNVEV (reference sequence). V was shortened by 2 bases and J by 5 bases, with 25 bases between the two germline ends. CDR3 length: 19 residues. The CDR3 region has the DNA TGTGCCAGCAGTTTAGCCCCAAACCATCCGGGGAGTAGAAACAATGAGCAGTTCTTC. Protein: CASSLAPNHPGSRNNEQFF.

This clonotype has just a few counts. The V gene is TRBV4-3, the J gene TRBJ2-7; 9 nucleotides line up with TRBD2. The CDR3 has 17 amino acids. Trimming at V came to 0 bases and at J to 0 bases, leaving 6 bases not matched to a gene. Germline V CDR1 and CDR2: LGHNA, YSLEER. The CDR3, as DNA: TGCGCCAGCAGCCAAGATCTCAAGCGGGGGGACTCCTACGAGCAGTACTTC. Its protein is CASSQDLKRGDSYEQYF.

The table lists this clonotype with a few counts. V gene TRBV20-1 combines with J gene TRBJ2-1; TRBD2 is a possible D gene (6 bases). The CDR3 consists of 13 residues. Trimming removed 6 bases at V and 5 bases at J, with 14 bases between. Germline values: CDR1 DFQATT, CDR2 SNEGSKA (reference sequence). CDR3 sequence reads: CSAHRRDHNEQFF. DNA for the CDR3: TGCAGTGCCCACCGGCGGGACCACAATGAGCAGTTCTTC.

This clonotype has more than one count but fewer than ten. The CDR3 sequence: CASSLDGPSLYNEQFF. CDR3 nucleotides: TGTGCCAGCAGCTTAGATGGCCCCTCACTCTACAATGAGCAGTTCTTC. The rearrangement uses TRBV7-2 and TRBJ2-1; D not certain. The CDR3 totals 16 residues. From germline, CDR1 is SGHTA and CDR2 FQGNSA. The germline V and J ends were trimmed by 1 base and 3 bases, with 13 bases remaining between them. The whole variable domain, filled in from reference TRBV7-2 and TRBJ2-1, reads GAGVSQSPSNKVTEKGKDVELRCDPISGHTALYWYRQSLGQGLEFLIYFQGNSAPDKSGLPSDRFSAERTGGSVSTLTIQRTQQEDSAVYLCASSLDGPSLYNEQFFGPGTRLTVL.

The chain couples TRBV5-4 to TRBJ2-6, with D unresolved. CDR3 size: 15 residues. Trimming stripped 4 bases from V and 0 bases from J, with 8 bases between. Germline CDR1 reads SGHNT; CDR2 reads YYREEE (reference sequence). CDR3 nucleotides: TGTGCCAGCAGCCCTGAACCCTCTGGGGCCAACGTCCTGACTTTC. This codes for CASSPEPSGANVLTF.

This clonotype came up many times. V gene TRBV5-1 combines with J gene TRBJ1-1; the match to TRBD1 covers 7 bases. Germline-derived CDR1 and CDR2 are SGHRS and YFSETQ. J lost 4 bases, V lost 4 bases, and 4 bases had no gene match. This CDR3 contains 13 residues. The CDR3 reads CASSRDRFTEAFF. The CDR3 nucleotides are TGCGCCAGCAGCAGGGACAGATTCACTGAAGCTTTCTTT.

This clonotype was detected many times. The rearrangement uses TRBV4-3 and TRBJ2-2; 10 nucleotides align to TRBD2. The CDR3 is 17 amino acids. Germline CDR1 reads LGHNA; CDR2 reads YSLEER. Losses at the gene ends were 1 base for V and 2 bases for J; bases not matched to a gene: 4. In DNA, the CDR3 is TGCGCCAGCAGCCAAGGGGTAGCGGGAGGTAACACCGGGGAGCTGTTTTTT. It yields the protein CASSQGVAGGNTGELFF.

This clonotype has a count of ten or more. The chain is built from TRBV4-3 and TRBJ2-2, with unresolved D. V gave up 2 bases and J gave up 4 bases, with 8 bases separating them. Germline V lookup: CDR1 LGHNA, CDR2 YSLEER. The CDR3 spans 14 residues. CDR3 nucleotide sequence: TGCGCCAGCAGCCAATATCGGGCCACCGGGGAGCTGTTTTTT. Its translation is CASSQYRATGELFF.

The chain combines TRBV7-2 with TRBJ2-7, with D possibly matching TRBD1 (5 bases). CDR1 SGHTA and CDR2 FQGNSA come from the germline V gene. The length of the CDR3 is 14 residues. With 5 bases removed from V and 3 bases from J, the gap between germline ends came to 14 bases. The CDR3 loop reads CASSPLGRIYEQYF. The CDR3 DNA reads TGTGCCAGCAGCCCACTGGGGCGCATCTACGAGCAGTACTTC. The variable domain in full, with the rest retrieved from reference TRBV7-2 and TRBJ2-7, is GAGVSQSPSNKVTEKGKDVELRCDPISGHTALYWYRQSLGQGLEFLIYFQGNSAPDKSGLPSDRFSAERTGGSVSTLTIQRTQQEDSAVYLCASSPLGRIYEQYFGPGTRLTVT.

This clonotype has at least ten counts. The rearrangement uses TRBV11-2 and TRBJ2-7; 10 positions agree with TRBD2. CDR3 size: 15 residues. CDR1 is SGHAT, CDR2 FQNNGV, per germline. V lost 3 bases to trimming and J lost 5 bases; unmatched junction nucleotides: 7. CDR3 amino acids: CASSLGLAGVHEQYF. The DNA of the CDR3 is TGTGCCAGCAGCTTGGGGCTAGCGGGAGTCCACGAGCAGTACTTC.